This TCR beta chain originates from a study of human T cells and chemical hapten exposure (dated by TCRdb to the early 2020s). With respect to the entire study: For sensitization, 2% DPC in acetone was applied to a roughly 2 cm by roughly 2 cm area of upper inner arm skin. Libraries were combined into a pool for sequencing, and differences in TCR yield between samples came mainly from small differences in library volumes within the pool. The patient cohort, mostly female, included alopecia areata with under or over 50% scalp involvement, alopecia totalis and alopecia universalis. Patient blood was sampled pre-sensitization (week 0) and at 2, 6 and about 24 weeks after DPC sensitization. Approximately 28 alopecia patients gave blood for TCR sequencing at one to four time points (pre-sensitization, 2, 6 and 24 weeks). Throughout the approximately 25-week study period, patients were also given weekly therapeutic DPC doses on the scalp. The study tracked peripheral blood TCR repertoire changes in vivo during primary and secondary sensitization to the hapten diphenylcyclopropenone (DPC) in alopecia patients. Patch testing was done on the upper back using Finn chambers containing 0.01% DPC, and results were scored after 6 days according to International Contact Dermatitis Research Group standards. What the study reported, not specific to this receptor: DPC sensitization did not change the number of TCRs with a frequency above 1 in 1000, and there was no evidence of changes in global repertoire structure. Patch test score correlated positively with the number of PT1 expanded TCRs, reaching significance at thresholds 8, 16 and 32 but not at 4. Repeated subsampling changed both the strength of the expansion versus patch-test correlation and the threshold at which that correlation became significant. Significantly more large CDR3 similarity clusters were formed by expanded TCRs than by pre-sensitization or healthy control sets, consistent with antigen-driven responses. Because every patient had alopecia, a presumed autoimmune disease, the patients' immune response might differ from that of healthy individuals.

Inclusive of the bounding cysteine and phenylalanine, the CDR3 is 15 residues long. Of all the DNA, just the CDR3 is kept, 45 bases in frame from base 1. V is cut by 1 base and J by 4 bases, and the space between the germline ends is 14 bases. From the germline V gene (reference sequence), CDR1 is DFQATT and CDR2 is SNEGSKA. Library creation used RACE. Instrument used: NextSeq 500. During library preparation, unique molecular identifiers were attached to individual cDNA molecules so that TCRs could be counted quantitatively and reproducibly. Both TCR alpha and TCR beta chains were sequenced from each blood RNA sample. The authors processed their data as follows. A median of about 87,000 TCRs per sample was observed, with a range of roughly 23,224 to 750,000. The Decombinator software suite was used to annotate V, J and CDR3 in the TCR reads. Every sample was subsampled to the same number of TCRs (28,000) for the PS versus PT1 abundance plots. TCRs were defined as expanded if absent before sensitization and observed at least eight times at the 2-week time point. TCRdb reprocessing: public reads trimmed at Q25 with fastp, clones called with MiXCR, in-frame beta chains kept. Each CDR3 protein gets just one entry, which takes the most common genes and DNA from the rows behind it. The V and J calls here are based on TCRdb, not the publication. A total of roughly 71,000 distinct CDR3 sequences appear in this sample, around 10% of them only once. The ten biggest clones cover approximately 1.5% of the sample.

This clonotype turned up a few times. Its antigen remains undetermined. No base-level quality is on record; no much larger clone is a single base apart. This specimen's time point label, interpreted: patch test 3, about 24 weeks after DPC sensitization. In the paper's terms, the treatment or condition label means: therapeutic diphenylcyclopropenone sensitization with weekly scalp DPC. Blood at each patch-test visit was drawn before the patch test was applied. Eligible patients were aged 18 to 70, diagnosed with alopecia, deemed suitable for DPC therapy, and excluded if pregnant. Unfractionated whole blood was collected in Tempus Blood RNA tubes, and total RNA was extracted from that blood.

This receptor was obtained from a woman aged 45-65 years with alopecia areata. Some clones in this sample may be carry-over from other donors' samples. The chain couples TRBV20-1 to TRBJ1-5; the D gene is perhaps TRBD1, from 6 matching bases. The starting material was whole blood, obtained in connection with sensitization to the hapten diphenylcyclopropenone (DPC). CDR3 sequence: CSARGSARGNQPQHF. In nucleotide form, the sequence is TGCAGTGCTAGAGGCAGCGCCAGGGGAAATCAGCCCCAGCATTTT.